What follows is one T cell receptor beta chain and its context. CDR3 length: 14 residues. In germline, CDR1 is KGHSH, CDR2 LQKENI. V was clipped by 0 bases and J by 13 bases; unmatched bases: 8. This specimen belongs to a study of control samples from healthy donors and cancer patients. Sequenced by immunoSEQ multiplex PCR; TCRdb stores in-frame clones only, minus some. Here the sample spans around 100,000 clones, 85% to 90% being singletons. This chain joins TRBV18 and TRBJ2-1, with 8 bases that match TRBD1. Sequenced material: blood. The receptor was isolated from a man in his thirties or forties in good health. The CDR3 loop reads CASSPPGQVGAQFF. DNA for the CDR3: TGTGCCAGCTCACCACCGGGACAGGTCGGGGCCCAGTTCTTC.